This T cell receptor beta chain stems from a study of shared clonotypes between healthy human individuals. The germline CDR1 and CDR2 sequences are SGHTS and YDEGEE. The CDR3 sequence is 15 residues long. V was cut by 1 base and J by 0 bases, with 8 bases left in between. Assay: immunoSEQ multiplex PCR; the TCRdb copy retains only in-frame clones and omits some. In the table there are 470,000 or so clones, almost 80% of which are singletons. The receptor's source is a woman in her thirties or forties in good health. Some clones in this sample may be carry-over from other donors' samples. V is TRBV5-8 and J is TRBJ1-3; no definite D call. Sequencing was carried out using PBMCs. This CDR3 is CASSLMGLSGNTIYF. The CDR3 DNA is TGTGCCAGCAGCTTGATGGGTCTCTCTGGAAACACCATATATTTT.